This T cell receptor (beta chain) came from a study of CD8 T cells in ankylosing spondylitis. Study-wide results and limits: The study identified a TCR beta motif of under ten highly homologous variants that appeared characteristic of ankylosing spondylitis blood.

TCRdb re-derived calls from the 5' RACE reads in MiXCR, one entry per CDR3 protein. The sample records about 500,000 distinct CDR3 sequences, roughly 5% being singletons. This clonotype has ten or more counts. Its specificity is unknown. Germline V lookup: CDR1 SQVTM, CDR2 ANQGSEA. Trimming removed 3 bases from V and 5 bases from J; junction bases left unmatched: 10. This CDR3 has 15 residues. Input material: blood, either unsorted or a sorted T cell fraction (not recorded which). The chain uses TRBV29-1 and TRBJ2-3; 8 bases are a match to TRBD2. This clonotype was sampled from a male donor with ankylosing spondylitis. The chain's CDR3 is CSVDVGGGPGDTQYF. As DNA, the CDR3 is TGCAGCGTTGACGTGGGCGGGGGGCCTGGAGATACGCAGTATTTT.